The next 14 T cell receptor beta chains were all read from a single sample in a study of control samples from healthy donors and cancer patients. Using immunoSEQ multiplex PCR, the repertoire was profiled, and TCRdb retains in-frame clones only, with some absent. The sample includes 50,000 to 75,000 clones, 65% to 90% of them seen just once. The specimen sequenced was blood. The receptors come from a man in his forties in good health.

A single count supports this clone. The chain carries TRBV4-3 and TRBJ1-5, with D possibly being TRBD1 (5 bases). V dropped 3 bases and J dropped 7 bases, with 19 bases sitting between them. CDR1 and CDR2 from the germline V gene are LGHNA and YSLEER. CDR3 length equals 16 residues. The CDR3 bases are TGCGCCAGCAGCCAGGGGTTATTAGGGGATGGCCAGCCCCAGCATTTT. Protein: CASSQGLLGDGQPQHF.

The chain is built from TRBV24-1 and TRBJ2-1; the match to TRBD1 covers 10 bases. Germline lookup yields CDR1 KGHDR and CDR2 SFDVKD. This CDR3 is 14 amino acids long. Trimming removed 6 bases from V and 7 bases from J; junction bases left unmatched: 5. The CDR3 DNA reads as TGTGCCACCAGTCGGGACAGGGGAAGGAATGAGCAGTTCTTC. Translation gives CATSRDRGRNEQFF.

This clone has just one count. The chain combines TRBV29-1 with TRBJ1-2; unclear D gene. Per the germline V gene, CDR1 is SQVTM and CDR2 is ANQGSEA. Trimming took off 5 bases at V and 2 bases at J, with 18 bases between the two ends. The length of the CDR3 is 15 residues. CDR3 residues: CSVRFPGLTNYGYTF. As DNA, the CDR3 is TGCAGCGTTCGGTTCCCCGGACTAACAAACTATGGCTACACCTTC.

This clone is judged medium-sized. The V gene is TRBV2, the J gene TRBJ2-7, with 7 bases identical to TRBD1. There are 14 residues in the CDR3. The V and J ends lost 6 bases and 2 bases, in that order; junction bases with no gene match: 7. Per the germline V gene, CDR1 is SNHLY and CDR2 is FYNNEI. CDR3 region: CASRGDSDAYEQYF. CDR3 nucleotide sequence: TGTGCCAGCAGAGGGGACAGTGACGCCTACGAGCAGTACTTC.

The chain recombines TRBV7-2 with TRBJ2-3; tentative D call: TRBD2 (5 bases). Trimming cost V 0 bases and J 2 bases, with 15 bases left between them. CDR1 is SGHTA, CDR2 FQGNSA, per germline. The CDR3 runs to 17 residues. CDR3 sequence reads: CASSLAGGPANTDTQYF. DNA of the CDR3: TGTGCCAGCAGCTTAGCGGGCGGGCCCGCCAACACAGATACGCAGTATTTT.

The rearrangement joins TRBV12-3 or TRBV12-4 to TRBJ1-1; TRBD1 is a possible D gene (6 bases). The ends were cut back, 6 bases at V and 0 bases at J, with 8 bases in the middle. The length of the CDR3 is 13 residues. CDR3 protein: CASRDRLNTEAFF. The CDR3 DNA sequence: TGTGCCAGCAGGGACAGATTGAACACTGAAGCTTTCTTT.

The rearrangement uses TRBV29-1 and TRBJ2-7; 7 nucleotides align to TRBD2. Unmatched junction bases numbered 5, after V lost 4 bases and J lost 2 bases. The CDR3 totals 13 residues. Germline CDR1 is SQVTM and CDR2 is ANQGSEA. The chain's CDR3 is CSVGASGPYEQYF. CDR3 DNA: TGCAGCGTTGGGGCTAGCGGCCCCTACGAGCAGTACTTC.

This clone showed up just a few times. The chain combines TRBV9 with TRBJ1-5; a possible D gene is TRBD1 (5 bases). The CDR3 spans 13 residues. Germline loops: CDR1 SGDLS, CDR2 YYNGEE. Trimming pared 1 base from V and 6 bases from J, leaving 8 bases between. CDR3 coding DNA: TGTGCCAGCAGCGTAATGGGGGGTCAGCCCCAGCATTTT. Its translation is CASSVMGGQPQHF.

The DNA of the CDR3 is TGTGCCAGCAGTGAAAGTGGTAGGACTGAAGCTTTCTTT. It specifies CASSESGRTEAFF. The gene calls are TRBV6-1 and TRBJ1-1; D remains ambiguous. Trimming pared 2 bases from V and 5 bases from J, leaving 9 bases between. Per germline, CDR1 MNHNS and CDR2 SASEGT. CDR3 length: 13 amino acids.

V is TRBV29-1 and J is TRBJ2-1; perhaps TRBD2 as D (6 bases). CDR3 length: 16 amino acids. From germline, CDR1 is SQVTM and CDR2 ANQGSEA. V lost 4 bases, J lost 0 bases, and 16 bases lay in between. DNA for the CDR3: TGCAGCGTTGGTGGTAGCGGTATCTACTCCTACAATGAGCAGTTCTTC. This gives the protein CSVGGSGIYSYNEQFF.

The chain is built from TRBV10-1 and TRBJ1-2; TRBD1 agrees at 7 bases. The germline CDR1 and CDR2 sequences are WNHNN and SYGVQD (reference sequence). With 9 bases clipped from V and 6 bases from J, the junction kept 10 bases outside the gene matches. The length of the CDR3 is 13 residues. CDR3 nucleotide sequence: TGCGCCAGTGGTTCTCGTCAGGGGGATGGCTACACCTTC. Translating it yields CASGSRQGDGYTF.

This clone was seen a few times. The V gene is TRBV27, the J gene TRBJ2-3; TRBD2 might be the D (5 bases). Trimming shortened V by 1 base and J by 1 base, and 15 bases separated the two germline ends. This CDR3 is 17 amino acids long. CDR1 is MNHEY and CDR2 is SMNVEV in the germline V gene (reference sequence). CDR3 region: CASSLYGELVGTDTQYF. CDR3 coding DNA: TGTGCCAGCAGTTTATACGGGGAGTTAGTGGGCACAGATACGCAGTATTTT.

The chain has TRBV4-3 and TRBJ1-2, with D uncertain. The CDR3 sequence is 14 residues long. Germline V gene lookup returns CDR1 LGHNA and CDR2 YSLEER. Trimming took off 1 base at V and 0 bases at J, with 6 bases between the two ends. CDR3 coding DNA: TGCGCCAGCAGCCAAGGAACATCTAACTATGGCTACACCTTC. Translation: CASSQGTSNYGYTF.

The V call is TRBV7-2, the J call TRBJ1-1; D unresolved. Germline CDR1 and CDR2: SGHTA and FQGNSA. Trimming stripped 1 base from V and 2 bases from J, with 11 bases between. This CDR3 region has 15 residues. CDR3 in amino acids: CASSLDSAANTEAFF. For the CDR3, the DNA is TGTGCCAGCAGCTTAGATTCGGCAGCCAACACTGAAGCTTTCTTT. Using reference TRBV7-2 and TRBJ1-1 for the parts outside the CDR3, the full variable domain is GAGVSQSPSNKVTEKGKDVELRCDPISGHTALYWYRQSLGQGLEFLIYFQGNSAPDKSGLPSDRFSAERTGGSVSTLTIQRTQQEDSAVYLCASSLDSAANTEAFFGQGTRLTVV.